This T cell receptor (beta chain) is drawn from a study of beta chain features in type 1 diabetes (dated by TCRdb to the late 2010s). Describing the broader study: No differences in mean age, gender distribution, total cell number or subset yield were found between patients and healthy donors. Across all samples, roughly 110,000,000 sorted cells were examined, and cell number per subset correlated strongly with RNA yield. In the study, recently diagnosed type 1 diabetes patients and matched healthy donors were compared on the TCRB repertoires of their sorted circulating CD4+ T cell subsets. Regulatory and stem cell-like memory subsets were isolated from only 8 patients and roughly 8 healthy donors, whereas naive and central memory subsets came from all 28 donors.

General study outcomes and caveats: In all four CD4+ subsets, TCRB CDR3 length was moderately but significantly shorter in type 1 diabetes patients. Sequencing cDNA rather than genomic DNA could over-represent highly expressing activated cells, although activation and CD3 levels did not differ between groups. Only small numbers of individuals were included in the HLA sub-analyses, which left unresolved whether HLA type had any influence on TCRB rearrangement. Shorter templates might be favored by PCR, yet because patient and control samples were amplified and corrected together, any such skew would affect both groups equally. Naive, central memory and regulatory TCRB repertoires appeared more similar among patients than among healthy donors. Fewer insertions and more nucleotide deletions at VDJ recombination sites were observed in patients with type 1 diabetes, implying thymic rearrangement abnormalities.

A few counts support this clone. The antigen it binds to is not known. No base qualities exist here, and no much larger clone lies one base off it. All of the isolated RNA was reverse transcribed with the High Capacity cDNA Reverse Transcription Kit, so expressed TCRB transcripts were sequenced. Deep immunoSEQ sequencing was performed on naive, central memory and regulatory T cell samples, with an average of roughly 3.6 million total reads per sample. After sorted cells were lysed in RLT buffer, RNA was extracted with DNase-treated RNeasy Micro or Mini kits, with the choice depending on cell number. Each cell subset was processed on its own to prevent cross-contamination, while patient and healthy donor samples were processed together. The immunoSEQ multiplex PCR was used to amplify TCRB sequences from cDNA, yielding 87-bp fragments that span the CDR3 region. The amplicons were sequenced using the Illumina HiSeq platform. As for the authors' bioinformatics: Synthetic template baselines were used to correct PCR bias computationally, reads within Hamming distance 2 were collapsed together, and singletons that could not be merged were discarded. Reads were aligned against IMGT so that V, D and J genes, CDR3 length and insertions or deletions at six rearrangement sites could be assigned. Clonotype counts were normalized to sorted cell number within each subset before computing true diversity and Gini coefficients with the tcR R package. Repertoire sharing was quantified using the overlap coefficient calculated on TCRB nucleotide sequences. As a proxy for the pre-selection repertoire, out-of-frame TCRB sequences from naive cells were analyzed. TCRdb provides this immuneACCESS table in a form limited to in-frame rearrangements. Some clones are lacking; in checked studies, under half of them reflect an unresolved V gene, and why the rest are absent is not known. Clonal size and the V and J genes are those of that table, whereas D and trimming came from the DNA. The sample yields around 340,000 clones; around 20% were counted once. The ten largest clones capture under 0.05% of the sample.

Reading from cysteine to phenylalanine, the CDR3 counts 15 amino acids. Solely the CDR3 DNA is kept, with 45 bases framed from the first base. V loses 0 bases, J loses 4 bases, and the germline ends lie 13 bases apart. The germline V gene supplies CDR1 SGHRS and CDR2 YFSETQ. A single peripheral blood draw of around 120 mL on average was collected from each donor into heparinised tubes. Using a panel that included CD45RO, CCR7, CD25, CD127, CD95 and CD27, naive, central memory, regulatory and stem cell-like memory CD4+ T cells were sorted on a BD FACSAria II. A purity above 95% was achieved for all sorted populations. PBMCs were separated immediately by Lymphoprep density gradient centrifugation and were stained directly, without being cultured. So that batch effects would be minimized, each experiment stained and sorted samples in pairs, pairing one healthy donor with one patient.

The chain links TRBV5-1 with TRBJ1-1; D gene: possibly TRBD1, on 6 matching bases. The sample comprised naive CD4+ T cells from blood. The sample's cell subset or site label, decoded: true naive CD4+ T cells. The sequence was obtained from a woman between 18 and 30 years old in good health. This receptor has the CDR3 CASSLGAGASTEAFF. The DNA is TGCGCCAGCAGCTTGGGGGCAGGGGCAAGCACTGAAGCTTTCTTT. With the portions outside the CDR3 filled from the reference TRBV5-1 and TRBJ1-1 genes, the complete variable region becomes KAGVTQTPRYLIKTRGQQVTLSCSPISGHRSVSWYQQTPGQGLQFLFEYFSETQRNKGNFPGRFSGRQFSNSRSEMNVSTLELGDSALYLCASSLGAGASTEAFFGQGTRLTVV.